This T cell receptor beta chain emerged from a study of cytomegalovirus exposure and HLA in healthy donors (dated by TCRdb to about 2017). General notes on the study: In an earlier analysis of fewer than 750 of the donors, 276 Gb of sequence data and roughly 100 million unique TCR beta sequences from about 179 million T cells were reported. Around 300 gigabases of sequencing data and approximately 84 million unique TCR sequences were included in an early release covering roughly 600 HLA-typed donors. Of the 300 to 500 genotyped donors, 75% to 85% were placed in the genetic ancestry cluster associated with self-reported Caucasian donors. The study aimed to test whether signatures of past pathogen exposure could be identified by cataloging public T cell receptors. Using immunosequencing, the study profiled T cell repertoires from about 610 subjects and related those repertoires to cytomegalovirus serostatus. A separate validation cohort of approximately 130 different subjects was used in addition to the 666-subject first cohort. High-throughput TCR immunosequencing, statistical association of individual TCRs with disease status, and machine learning were combined to predict cytomegalovirus infection status. To study patterns of TCR occurrence, a later analysis re-analyzed previously published TCR beta repertoires from around 670 donors and added high-resolution HLA genotyping. In the later analysis, no new phenotypic data were used to find candidate immune exposures; instead, reliance was placed on TCR beta sequences and their occurrence across donors. To decide whether each TCR beta V gene segment behaved as functional or pseudogenic, an earlier analysis of some 600 of the donors relied on high-throughput TCR beta sequencing. Donor age, sex, ethnicity and CMV serostatus were compiled together with the repertoire data. A later genetic analysis used genome-wide SNP genotypes for about 65% of the roughly 700 donors, treating that subset as a discovery cohort. Every discovery cohort repertoire had been produced on one sequencing platform. Both class I and class II loci were covered by HLA typing, at four-digit resolution. The number of donors typed differed by locus, with about 629-630 for A, B, C, DRB1 and DQB1, around 500 for DQA1, 600 to 610 for DPA1, and 400 to 490 for DPB1. A handful of DR-DQ haplotypes were handled as single units for association and clustering because linkage in the cohort was strong. Across 398 genotyped donors of the cohort, an average of approximately 240,000 unique TCR beta nucleotide sequences per donor were sequenced, and approximately 17% of those sequences were non-productive.

This clone showed up just once. It lacks a known antigen. The sample holds no much larger clone one base away, and base qualities are not on file. The library was built by means of the immunoSEQ multiplex PCR assay. The multiplex PCR relied on a mix of 60 forward primers for TCR Vbeta segments and 13 reverse primers for TCR Jbeta segments. A multiplex PCR assay on genomic DNA amplified the CDR3 region of rearranged TCR beta genes. Amplified TCR beta libraries were sequenced as 87-base-pair reads on the Illumina HiSeq System. From the authors' description of their analysis: A later analysis tallied around 82 million unique TCR beta chains across the 666 repertoires, and approximately 11 million of those chains were shared by two or more donors. A nearest-neighbor algorithm error-corrected the raw reads and collapsed the reads into unique sequences, merging closely related sequences to remove PCR and sequencing errors. Alignment of CDR3 sequences to IMGT reference sequences was used to assign V, D and J gene segments. For a sequence to be retained, a match of at least six nucleotides was required to both a V gene segment and a J gene segment. A rearrangement was called productive if the CDR3 had no stop codons and remained in frame with V and J, and every other rearrangement was called non-productive. Following IMGT convention, CDR3 was defined as the stretch from the second conserved V-encoded cysteine up to the conserved J-encoded phenylalanine. Sequences without an unambiguous match to a single V gene segment were excluded from the earlier analysis of about 640 of the donors. An earlier analysis of fewer than 650 of the donors classified V segments as functional when productive rearrangements were above 56.7% and as segregating when the standard deviation between donors was above 5%. A statistical classification framework was built for diagnosing cytomegalovirus status from the catalog of TCR beta chain sequences. A later analysis assigned V and J genes by comparing TCR nucleotide sequences with IMGT/GENE-DB human TR gene sequences. A later analysis assigned CDR3 sequences and most-parsimonious VDJ recombination scenarios with the TCRdist pipeline. A later analysis defined each TCR beta chain by its CDR3 amino acid sequence plus V-gene family, and excluded reads lacking a unique V-gene family. To address suspected cross-contamination and a sequencing artifact, a later analysis removed under 600 highly shared, low-generation-probability nucleotide sequences. For each public chain, a later analysis derived a clonal expansion index from normalized ranks of inferred template counts within each repertoire. A later analysis computed generation probabilities with a VDJ recombination model fitted to out-of-frame rearrangements, and checked the results against IGoR. A later analysis scored TCR-TCR, TCR-HLA and TCR-CMV co-occurrence with hypergeometric tests, applying a repertoire-size bias correction to TCR pairs. In a later analysis, false discovery rates were estimated by permuting HLA or CMV assignments 20 times. In a later analysis, co-occurring TCRs were grouped using DBSCAN, and TCRdist sequence similarity was added for clustering within HLA-allele-positive subsets. Co-occurrence clustering excluded repertoires with fewer than 30,000 or more than 120,000 public chains, plus five with anomalous nucleotide sharing. TCRdb limited this immuneACCESS table to in-frame rearrangements with V and J called. A share of clones is missing; checked studies link under half to unresolved V genes, and the rest is unexplained. The DNA gave D and trimming, while V, J and clone size come from that table. Here the sample has some 180,000 clones; over 65% occur a single time. The ten largest account for 1.5% to 2% of the sample.

The cohort was made up of several hundred healthy bone marrow donors. At the time of sampling, all cohort members were nominally healthy, though unrecorded immune exposures were likely present. The donor tested CMV seronegative and was one of the 352 seronegative cohort members. Each donor provided a peripheral blood sample, and peripheral blood mononuclear cells were used for TCR beta sequencing. Genomic DNA was extracted from the blood cell samples with the Qiagen DNeasy Blood Extraction Kit. Overall study results and their limits: Compared with the approximately 670-donor mean, donors in an Asian-associated ancestry cluster had fewer N-insertions in productive TCRs, according to a later genetic analysis. Roughly uniform sequencing depth across donors was assumed in presence/absence analyses, although this assumption may not hold. A cluster of highly shared sequence variants was judged likely to represent a technical artifact of the sequencing pipeline. According to a later analysis, most CMV-associated TCR beta chains appeared to be HLA-restricted, and the HLA associations seemed to be driven largely by CMV exposure. A further reported finding was that TCR beta sequences accurately predicted the HLA-A and HLA-B alleles for most subjects in the first cohort. Most TCR sequences were observed very rarely across donors, whereas some public TCRs were present in many individuals. A later analysis found that HLA-associated TCR beta chains were more clonally expanded and had lower generation probabilities than equally common non-associated chains. In a later genetic analysis, a missense DCLRE1C variant was associated with V-gene and J-gene trimming of TCR beta chains, and the association was replicated in an independent cohort. A few of the identified cytomegalovirus-associated TCR beta chains were confirmed in vitro to be specific for cytomegalovirus antigens. The authors suggested that the approach could potentially be extended to other disease states and immunological phenotypes. Immune exposure information for the cohort was limited to CMV serostatus. Strong co-occurrence of HLA alleles, especially DR and DQ, made assigning TCR associations to individual alleles difficult. In a later analysis, the rate of TCR association differed among HLA loci, with DRB1 alleles having the most associated TCRs and HLA-C alleles having the fewest. An earlier analysis of approximately 500 of the donors showed that most TCR beta V segments appeared in productive rearrangements either about 87% or about 30% of the time, which broadly matched IMGT annotations. Because counts were too low, about 18 rarely observed V segments, including chromosome 9 orphons, were left out of the earlier analysis of some 600 of the donors. Because HLA typing was missing for some donors at each locus, association tests included only the typed subset. Correlated functional status among segregating V segments might be attributable to linkage disequilibrium, but an unknown experimental factor could not be ruled out. The cohort was sequenced for TCR beta chains only, and without alpha or paired-chain data the features that could be detected were limited. Specific HLA alleles were associated with 16,951 TCR beta sequences at a false discovery rate of 0.05 in a later analysis. The classifier was reported to diagnose cytomegalovirus status with high specificity and sensitivity in both the original and validation cohorts. Several of the top co-occurrence clusters appeared to be linked to parvovirus B19, influenza, CMV and Epstein-Barr virus, according to a later analysis. The study gave a list of about 170 TCR beta chains associated with cytomegalovirus.

Specimen: PBMCs. This receptor was taken from a man aged 18 to 30 in good health and CMV-seronegative.

The CDR3 protein: CASSFLGGMGDTEAFF. Here is the DNA: TGTGCCAGCAGTTTCCTCGGGGGGATGGGCGACACTGAAGCTTTCTTT. The chain uses TRBV28 and TRBJ1-1; a weak D assignment points to TRBD1 (5 bases agree). CDR1 is given as MDHEN and CDR2 as SYDVKM, both from the germline V gene. The CDR3 runs 16 amino acids, cysteine and phenylalanine included. The CDR3 DNA has 48 bases and is translated from base 1. Cut back by 3 bases and 3 bases, the V and J ends lie 17 bases apart.